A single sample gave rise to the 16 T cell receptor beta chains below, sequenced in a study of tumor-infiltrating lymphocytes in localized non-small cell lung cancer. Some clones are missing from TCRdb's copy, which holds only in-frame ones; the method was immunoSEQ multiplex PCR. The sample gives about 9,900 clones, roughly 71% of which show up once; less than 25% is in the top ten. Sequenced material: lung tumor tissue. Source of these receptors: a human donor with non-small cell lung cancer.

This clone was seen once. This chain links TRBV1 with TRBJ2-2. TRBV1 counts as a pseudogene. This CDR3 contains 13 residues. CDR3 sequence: CTSSQDYTGELFF. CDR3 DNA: TGCACCAGCAGCCAAGATTACACCGGGGAGCTGTTTTTT.

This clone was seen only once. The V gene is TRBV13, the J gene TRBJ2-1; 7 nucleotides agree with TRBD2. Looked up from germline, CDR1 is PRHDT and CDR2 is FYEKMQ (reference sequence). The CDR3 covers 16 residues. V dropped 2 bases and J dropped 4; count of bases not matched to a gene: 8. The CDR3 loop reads CASSLSIGEGYNEQFF. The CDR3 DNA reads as TGTGCCAGCAGCTTATCAATAGGGGAGGGGTACAATGAGCAGTTCTTC.

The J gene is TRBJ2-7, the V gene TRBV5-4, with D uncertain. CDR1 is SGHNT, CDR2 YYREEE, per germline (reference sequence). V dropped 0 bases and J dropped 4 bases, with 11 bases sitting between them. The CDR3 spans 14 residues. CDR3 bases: TGTGCCAGCAGCTTGGGGCCCGATGGGTACGAGCAGTACTTC. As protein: CASSLGPDGYEQYF.

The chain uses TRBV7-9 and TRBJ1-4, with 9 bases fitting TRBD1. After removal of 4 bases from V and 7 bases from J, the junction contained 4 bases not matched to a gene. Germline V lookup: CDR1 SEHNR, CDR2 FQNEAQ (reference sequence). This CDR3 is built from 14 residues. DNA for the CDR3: TGTGCCAGCAGCTCCAGGGACAGGGTTGAAAAACTGTTTTTT. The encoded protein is CASSSRDRVEKLFF.

The chain's CDR3 is CAWSRLGTTGELFF. The DNA for the CDR3 is TGTGCCTGGAGCCGCCTGGGGACCACCGGGGAGCTGTTTTTT. The chain couples TRBV30 to TRBJ2-2, with D perhaps TRBD1 or TRBD2 (5 bases each). Trimming took 3 bases from V and 4 from J, leaving 12 bases between them. CDR3 length: 14 amino acids. Germline CDR1 and CDR2: GTSNPN and SVGIG (reference sequence).

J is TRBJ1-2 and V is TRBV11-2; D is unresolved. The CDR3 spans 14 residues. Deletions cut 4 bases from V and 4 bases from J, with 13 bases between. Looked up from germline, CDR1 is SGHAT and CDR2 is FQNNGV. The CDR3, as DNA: TGTGCCAGCAGCTCCGTCTCGGGATCCTATGGCTACACCTTC. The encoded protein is CASSSVSGSYGYTF. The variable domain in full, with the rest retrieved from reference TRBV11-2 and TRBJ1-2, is EAGVAQSPRYKIIEKRQSVAFWCNPISGHATLYWYQQILGQGPKLLIQFQNNGVVDDSQLPKDRFSAERLKGVDSTLKIQPAKLEDSAVYLCASSSVSGSYGYTFGSGTRLTVV.

The CDR3 DNA reads as TGTGCCAGCAGCGGGATCAGGGCGGGTGACTATGGCTACACCTTC. It specifies CASSGIRAGDYGYTF. V and J are TRBV4-2 and TRBJ1-2; D might be TRBD1 (5 bases). CDR3 length: 15 residues. The germline V gene encodes CDR1 LGHNA and CDR2 YNFKEQ. The V and J ends lost 5 bases and 3 bases respectively, with 16 bases between them.

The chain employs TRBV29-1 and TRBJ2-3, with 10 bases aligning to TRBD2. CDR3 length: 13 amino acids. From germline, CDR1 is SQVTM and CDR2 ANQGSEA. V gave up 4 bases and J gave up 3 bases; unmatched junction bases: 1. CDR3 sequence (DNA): TGCAGCGTTGGTAGCGGGGGGACAGATACGCAGTATTTT. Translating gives CSVGSGGTDTQYF.

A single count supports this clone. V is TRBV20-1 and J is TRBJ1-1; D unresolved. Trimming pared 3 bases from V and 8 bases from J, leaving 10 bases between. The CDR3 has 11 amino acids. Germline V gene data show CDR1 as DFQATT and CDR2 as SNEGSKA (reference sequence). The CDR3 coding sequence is TGCAGTGCTAGCAAGTCCTGGGAAGCTTTCTTT. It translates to CSASKSWEAFF.

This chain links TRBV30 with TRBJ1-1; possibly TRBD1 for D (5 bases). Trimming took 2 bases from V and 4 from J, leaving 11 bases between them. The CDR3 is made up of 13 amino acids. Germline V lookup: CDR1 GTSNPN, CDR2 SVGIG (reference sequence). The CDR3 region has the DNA TGTGCCTGGAGTATGGGGGTAGGCACTGAAGCTTTCTTT. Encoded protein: CAWSMGVGTEAFF.

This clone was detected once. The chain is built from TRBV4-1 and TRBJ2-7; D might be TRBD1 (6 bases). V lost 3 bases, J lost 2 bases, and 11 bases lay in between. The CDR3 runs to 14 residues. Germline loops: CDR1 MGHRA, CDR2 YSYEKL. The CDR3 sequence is CASSHTDSAYEQYF. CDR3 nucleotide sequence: TGCGCCAGCAGCCATACGGACAGCGCCTACGAGCAGTACTTC.

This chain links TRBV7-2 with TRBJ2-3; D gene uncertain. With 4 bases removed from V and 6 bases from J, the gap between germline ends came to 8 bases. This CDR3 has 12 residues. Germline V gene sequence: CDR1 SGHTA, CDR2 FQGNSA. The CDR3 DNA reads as TGTGCCAGCAGCTCCTATCTTGATACGCAGTATTTT. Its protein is CASSSYLDTQYF.

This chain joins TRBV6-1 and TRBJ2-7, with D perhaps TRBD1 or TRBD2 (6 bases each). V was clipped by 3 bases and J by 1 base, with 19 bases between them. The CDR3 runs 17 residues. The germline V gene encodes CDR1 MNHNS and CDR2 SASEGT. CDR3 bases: TGTGCCAGCAGTGACCCATGGGGGGCAGGAGGGTCCTACGAGCAGTACTTC. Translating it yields CASSDPWGAGGSYEQYF.

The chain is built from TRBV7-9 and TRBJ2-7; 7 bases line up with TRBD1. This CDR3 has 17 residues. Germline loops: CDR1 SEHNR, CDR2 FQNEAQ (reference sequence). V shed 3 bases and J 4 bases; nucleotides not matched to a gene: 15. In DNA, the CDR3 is TGTGCCAGCAGCTTGGCCTGGACCGGGACAGTCGCGTACGAGCAGTACTTC. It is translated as CASSLAWTGTVAYEQYF.

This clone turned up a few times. The CDR3 DNA is TGTGCCAGCAGCCCACGACTGAGCTCCTACAATGAGCAGTTCTTC. Its translation is CASSPRLSSYNEQFF. The gene calls are TRBV11-2 and TRBJ2-1; D not resolved. Germline V lookup: CDR1 SGHAT, CDR2 FQNNGV. This CDR3 comprises 15 residues. Trimming left V 5 bases short and J 0 bases short, with 11 bases between.

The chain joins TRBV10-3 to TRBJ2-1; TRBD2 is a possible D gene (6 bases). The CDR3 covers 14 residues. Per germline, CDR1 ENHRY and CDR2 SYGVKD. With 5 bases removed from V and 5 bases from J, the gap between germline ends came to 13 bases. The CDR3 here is CAISPGRGNNEQFF. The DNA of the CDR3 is TGTGCCATCAGTCCGGGACGGGGGAACAATGAGCAGTTCTTC.